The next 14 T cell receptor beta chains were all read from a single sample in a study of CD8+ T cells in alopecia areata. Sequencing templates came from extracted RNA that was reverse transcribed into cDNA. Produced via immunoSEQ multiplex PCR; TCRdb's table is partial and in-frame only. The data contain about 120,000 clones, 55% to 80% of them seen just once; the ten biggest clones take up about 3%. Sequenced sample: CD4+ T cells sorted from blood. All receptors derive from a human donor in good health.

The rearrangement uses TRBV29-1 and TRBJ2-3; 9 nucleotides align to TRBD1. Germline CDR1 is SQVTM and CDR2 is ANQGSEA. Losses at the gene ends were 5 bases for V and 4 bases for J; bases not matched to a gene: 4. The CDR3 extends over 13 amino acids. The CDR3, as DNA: TGCAGCGTTCGGGGACAGGGATCAGATACGCAGTATTTT. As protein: CSVRGQGSDTQYF.

The CDR3 coding sequence is TGCAGCGTTGAAGGGCCTACCGGGGCGAACGGTGAGCAGTTCTTC. It translates to CSVEGPTGANGEQFF. V is TRBV29-1 and J is TRBJ2-1; D tentatively fits TRBD1 or TRBD2 (5 bases each). The CDR3 spans 15 residues. Germline V gene lookup returns CDR1 SQVTM and CDR2 ANQGSEA. Trimming stripped 1 base from V and 9 bases from J, with 19 bases between.

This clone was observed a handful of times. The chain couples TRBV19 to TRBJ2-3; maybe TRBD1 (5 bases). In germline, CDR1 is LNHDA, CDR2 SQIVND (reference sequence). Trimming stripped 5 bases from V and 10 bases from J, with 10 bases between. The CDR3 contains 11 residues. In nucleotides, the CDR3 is TGTGCCAGTAGTGACCAGGGTGCGCAGTATTTT. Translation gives CASSDQGAQYF.

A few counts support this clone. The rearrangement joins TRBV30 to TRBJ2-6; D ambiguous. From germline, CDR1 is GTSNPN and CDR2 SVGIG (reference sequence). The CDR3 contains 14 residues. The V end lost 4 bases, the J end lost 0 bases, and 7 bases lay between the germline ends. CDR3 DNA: TGTGCCTGGAAACGTCCCTCTGGGGCCAACGTCCTGACTTTC. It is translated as CAWKRPSGANVLTF.

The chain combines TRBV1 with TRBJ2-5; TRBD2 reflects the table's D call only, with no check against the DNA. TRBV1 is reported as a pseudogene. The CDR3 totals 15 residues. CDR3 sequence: CTSSRSGGARETQYF. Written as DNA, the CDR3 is TGCACCAGCAGCCGTAGCGGGGGGGCTCGGGAGACCCAGTACTTC.

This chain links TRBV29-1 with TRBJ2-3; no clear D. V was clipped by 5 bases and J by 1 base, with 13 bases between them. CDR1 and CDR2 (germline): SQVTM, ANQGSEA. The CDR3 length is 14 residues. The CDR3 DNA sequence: TGCAGCGTTATTCCCTGGTTGGGCACAGATACGCAGTATTTT. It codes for CSVIPWLGTDTQYF.

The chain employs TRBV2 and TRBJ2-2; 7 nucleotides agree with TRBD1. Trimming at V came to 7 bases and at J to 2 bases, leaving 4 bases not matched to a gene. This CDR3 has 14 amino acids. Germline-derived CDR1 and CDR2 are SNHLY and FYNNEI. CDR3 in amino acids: CASTGTANTGELFF. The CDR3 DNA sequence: TGTGCCAGCACGGGGACAGCTAACACCGGGGAGCTGTTTTTT.

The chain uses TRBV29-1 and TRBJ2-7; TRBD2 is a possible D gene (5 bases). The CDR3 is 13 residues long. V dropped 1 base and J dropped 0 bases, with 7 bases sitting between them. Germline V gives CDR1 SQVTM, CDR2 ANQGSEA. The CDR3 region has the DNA TGCAGCGTTGAAGCGGACTTCTCCTACGAGCAGTACTTC. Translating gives CSVEADFSYEQYF.

The CDR3 here is CASSLRSYEQYF. Written as DNA, the CDR3 is TGTGCCAGCAGCTTGCGCTCCTACGAGCAGTACTTC. J is TRBJ2-7 and V is TRBV7-9; D is uncertain. CDR3 length: 12 amino acids. V was cut by 3 bases and J by 0 bases, with 3 bases left in between. Germline lookup yields CDR1 SEHNR and CDR2 FQNEAQ (reference sequence).

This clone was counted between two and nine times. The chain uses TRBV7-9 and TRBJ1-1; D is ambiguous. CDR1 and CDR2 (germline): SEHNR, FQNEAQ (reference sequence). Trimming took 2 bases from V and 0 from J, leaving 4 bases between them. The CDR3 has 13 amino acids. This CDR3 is CASSLQLNTEAFF. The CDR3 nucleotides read TGTGCCAGCAGCTTACAGTTGAACACTGAAGCTTTCTTT.

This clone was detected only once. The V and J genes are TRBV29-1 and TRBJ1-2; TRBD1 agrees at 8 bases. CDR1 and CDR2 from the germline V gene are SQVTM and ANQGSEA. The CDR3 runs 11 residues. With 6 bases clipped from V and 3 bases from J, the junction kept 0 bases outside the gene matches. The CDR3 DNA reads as TGCAGCGTACAGGGGGACTATGGCTACACCTTC. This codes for CSVQGDYGYTF. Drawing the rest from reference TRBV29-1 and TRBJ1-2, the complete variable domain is SAVISQKPSRDICQRGTSLTIQCQVDSQVTMMFWYRQQPGQSLTLIATANQGSEATYESGFVIDKFPISRPNLTFSTLTVSNMSPEDSSIYLCSVQGDYGYTFGSGTRLTVV.

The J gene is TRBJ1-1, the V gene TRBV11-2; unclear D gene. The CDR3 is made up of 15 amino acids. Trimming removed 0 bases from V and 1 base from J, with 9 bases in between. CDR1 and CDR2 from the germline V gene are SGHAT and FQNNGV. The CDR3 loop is CASSLDLRQNTEAFF. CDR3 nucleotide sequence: TGTGCCAGCAGCTTAGATCTTAGGCAGAACACTGAAGCTTTCTTT.

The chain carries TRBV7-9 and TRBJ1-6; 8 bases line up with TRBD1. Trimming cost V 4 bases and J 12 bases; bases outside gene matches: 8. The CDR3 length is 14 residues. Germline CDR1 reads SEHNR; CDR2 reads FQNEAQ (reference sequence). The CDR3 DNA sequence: TGTGCCAGCAGCTACGGACAGGGCCTTCAACCCCTCCACTTT. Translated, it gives CASSYGQGLQPLHF.

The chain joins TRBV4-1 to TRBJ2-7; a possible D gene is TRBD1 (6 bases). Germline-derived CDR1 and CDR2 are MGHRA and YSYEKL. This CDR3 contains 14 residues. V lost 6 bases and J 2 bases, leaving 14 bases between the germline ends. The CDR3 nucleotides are TGCGCCAGCAGACCTCTTGGGGGCACCTACGAGCAGTACTTC. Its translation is CASRPLGGTYEQYF.